This passage covers 23 T cell receptor beta chains from one sample sequenced in a study of T cell clonality in common variable immunodeficiency. Whole-study results and caveats: Common variable immunodeficiency TCR beta sequences reportedly had fewer deletions and N-nucleotide insertions.

These receptors' targets are unknown. Method: immunoSEQ multiplex PCR; TCRdb's copy keeps in-frame clones and lacks some. Altogether tens of thousands of clones were found in the sample, and no singletons occur. The sample taken for sequencing was peripheral blood mononuclear cells. Receptors were obtained from a human donor with common variable immunodeficiency.

Details on this clone: The CDR3 end is not reached by the read, which stops 3 residues before it; the germline J gene fills it in. The rearrangement joins TRBV11-3 to TRBJ2-7; 7 nucleotides agree with TRBD2. The ends lost 5 bases at V and 2 bases at J; junction bases unmatched: 6. This CDR3 is built from 14 residues. Germline CDR1 and CDR2: SGHNT and YENEEA. Incomplete CDR3 DNA: TGTGCCAGCAGCCCGCGGGAGTTCGCCTACGAG. Translation gives CASSPREFAYE. The entire CDR3 protein is CASSPREFAYEQYF. The full variable domain, its missing parts supplied by reference TRBV11-3 and TRBJ2-7, is EAGVVQSPRYKIIEKKQPVAFWCNPISGHNTLYWYLQNLGQGPELLIRYENEEAVDDSQLPKDRFSAERLKGVDSTLKIQPAELGDSAVYLCASSPREFAYEQYFGPGTRLTVT.

This clone was counted a few times. The chain's CDR3 is CASGQGYTEAFF. The DNA read from the CDR3 is TGTGCCAGCGGACAGGGTTACACTGAA. V gene TRBV19 combines with J gene TRBJ1-1, with 8 bases lining up with TRBD1. The read gets to within 3 residues of the CDR3 end, and the germline J gene fills in the rest. Germline assignment: CDR1 LNHDA and CDR2 SQIVND (reference sequence). The CDR3 totals 12 residues. After removal of 9 bases from V and 3 bases from J, the junction contained 3 bases not matched to a gene.

This clone was recorded at least ten times. The read ends 3 residues shy of where the CDR3 ends; the end is completed using the germline J gene. This chain connects TRBV23-1 to TRBJ2-5; a weak D match, TRBD2 (5 bases). TRBV23-1 is flagged as an ORF with uncertain function. Trimming shortened V by 0 bases and J by 4 bases, and 9 bases separated the two germline ends. The length of the CDR3 is 14 residues. The CDR3 spells CASSQSGGLETQYF. The covered CDR3 bases are TGCGCCAGCAGTCAATCAGGTGGACTAGAGACC.

In this sample, this clone turned up many times. The read stops 3 residues short of the end of the CDR3; the missing end is completed from the germline J gene. The chain links TRBV2 to TRBJ1-2; TRBD1 matches at 7 bases. This CDR3 region has 15 residues. After removal of 6 bases from V and 0 bases from J, the junction contained 7 bases not matched to a gene. CDR1 SNHLY and CDR2 FYNNEI come from the germline V gene. The part of the CDR3 DNA that was read is TGTGCCAGCAGACTCCGGGACAGAGCTAACTATGGC. Protein sequence: CASRLRDRANYG. The whole CDR3 protein reads CASRLRDRANYGYTF.

This clone was found a few times. The sequence runs out 3 residues before the end of the CDR3; the remainder is reconstructed from the germline J gene. The rearrangement uses TRBV7-3 and TRBJ1-4, with D possibly being TRBD1 (6 bases). Deletions cut 5 bases from V and 8 bases from J, with 15 bases between. From germline, CDR1 is SGHTA and CDR2 FQGTGA. CDR3 length: 14 residues. The CDR3 loop is CASSPPGTPEKLFF. CDR3 DNA, as far as it was read: TGTGCCAGCAGCCCGCCCGGGACACCCGAAAAA.

This clone came up a few times. From the germline J gene comes the end of the CDR3, since the read stops 3 residues before it. This chain connects TRBV19 to TRBJ1-3; tentatively, D is TRBD1 (6 bases). The V end was cut by 4 bases, the J end by 5 bases, with 12 bases between. Germline loops: CDR1 LNHDA, CDR2 SQIVND (reference sequence). CDR3 size: 14 residues. The CDR3: CASSTGGGRNTIYF. CDR3 DNA (partial): TGTGCCAGTAGTACCGGCGGGGGCCGAAACACC.

Comments on this clone: The read terminates 3 residues ahead of where the CDR3 ends, so the germline J gene completes it. The chain links TRBV7-8 to TRBJ1-2, with unresolved D. The CDR3 contains 14 residues. V lost 1 base and J lost 5, with 11 bases in between. Germline assignment: CDR1 SGHVS and CDR2 FQNEAQ. CDR3 sequence: CASSLESQTYGYTF. Incomplete CDR3 DNA: TGTGCCAGCAGCTTAGAATCCCAGACTTATGGC. The whole variable domain, filled in from reference TRBV7-8 and TRBJ1-2, reads GAGVSQSPRYKVAKRGQDVALRCDPISGHVSLFWYQQALGQGPEFLTYFQNEAQLDKSGLPSDRFFAERPEGSVSTLKIQRTQQEDSAVYLCASSLESQTYGYTFGSGTRLTVV.

This clone was counted ten times or more. From the germline J gene comes the end of the CDR3, since the read stops 3 residues before it. J is TRBJ2-3 and V is TRBV19; TRBD2 aligns across 10 bases. Germline CDR1 LNHDA, CDR2 SQIVND (reference sequence). The CDR3 spans 17 residues. V lost 5 bases and J lost 0; bases outside the gene matches: 8. The CDR3 sequence is CASSSLAGVYSTDTQYF. Incomplete CDR3 DNA: TGTGCCAGTAGTTCCCTAGCGGGAGTTTATAGCACAGATACG.

Ten or more counts support this clone. The sequenced fragment ends 3 residues before the CDR3 boundary, so the rest is inferred from the germline J gene. The rearrangement uses TRBV14 and TRBJ2-1; maybe TRBD2 (6 bases). Looked up from germline, CDR1 is SGHDN and CDR2 is FVKESK. This CDR3 has 14 residues. Deletions cut 3 bases from V and 3 bases from J, with 9 bases between. The CDR3 sequence is CASSHTDYYNEQFF. The DNA read from the CDR3 is TGTGCCAGCAGCCACACGGACTACTACAATGAG. The full variable domain, rest sourced from reference TRBV14 and TRBJ2-1, is EAGVTQFPSHSVIEKGQTVTLRCDPISGHDNLYWYRRVMGKEIKFLLHFVKESKQDESGMPNNRFLAERTGGTYSTLKVQPAELEDSGVYFCASSHTDYYNEQFFGPGTRLTVL.

This clone rates as medium-sized. Read sequence stops 3 residues before the CDR3 end, and the germline J gene provides the missing end. The rearrangement joins TRBV20-1 to TRBJ1-5, with D possibly matching TRBD1 (5 bases). Trimming left V 1 base short and J 7 bases short, with 23 bases between. This CDR3 contains 17 residues. In germline, CDR1 is DFQATT, CDR2 SNEGSKA (reference sequence). This CDR3 reads CSARARGRGFLVQPQHF. Incomplete CDR3 DNA: TGCAGTGCTAGAGCGCGGGGCAGAGGATTTTTGGTCCAGCCC.

This clone is medium-sized (0.01 to 0.1%) by share. CDR3 bases read: TGTGCCACCAGCAGAGGCACTAGCGGTTCAGATACG. It specifies CATSRGTSGSDT. The full CDR3 protein is CATSRGTSGSDTQYF. The J gene is TRBJ2-3, the V gene TRBV15; 8 bases line up with TRBD2. From the germline J gene comes the end of the CDR3, since the read stops 3 residues before it. The V and J ends lost 1 base and 4 bases, in that order; junction bases with no gene match: 4. Germline V gene data show CDR1 as LNHNV and CDR2 as YYDKDF (reference sequence). CDR3 size: 15 residues.

The covered CDR3 bases are TGTGCCAGCAGTGCGTTGCGGACAGGGGATTCACCC. Translated, it gives CASSALRTGDSP. The full CDR3 protein reads CASSALRTGDSPLHF. The rearrangement links TRBV2 to TRBJ1-6, with TRBD1 matching over 9 bases. The read ends 3 residues before the CDR3 terminus; that terminus is restored from the germline J gene. V shed 4 bases and J 8 bases; nucleotides not matched to a gene: 6. The CDR3 runs to 15 residues. The germline V gene encodes CDR1 SNHLY and CDR2 FYNNEI.

This clone was counted a few times. Coverage ceases 3 residues before the CDR3 finishes, and the germline J gene fills in the end. The genes are TRBV20-1 and TRBJ2-5; D is possibly TRBD1 (8 bases). The V end was cut by 8 bases, the J end by 4 bases, with 14 bases between. The CDR3 length is 12 residues. CDR1 is DFQATT, CDR2 SNEGSKA, per germline (reference sequence). The CDR3 sequence: CSSDREGETQYF. CDR3 DNA, as far as it was read: TGCAGTTCGGACAGGGAGGGAGAGACC.

Only a few counts were recorded for this clone. The read finishes 3 residues shy of the CDR3 end, and the germline J gene is used to complete it. The rearrangement links TRBV7-7 to TRBJ2-5, with D maybe TRBD2 (6 bases). The V gene's germline CDR1 is SSHAT and CDR2 FNYEAQ (reference sequence). V lost 2 bases to trimming and J lost 1 base, with 14 bases between them. The CDR3 loop spans 16 amino acids. The CDR3 sequence is CASSLPRGLIQETQYF. The sequenced part of the CDR3 DNA is TGTGCCAGCAGCTTACCTAGGGGACTGATCCAAGAGACC. Drawing the rest from reference TRBV7-7 and TRBJ2-5, the complete variable domain is GAGVSQSPRYKVTKRGQDVTLRCDPISSHATLYWYQQALGQGPEFLTYFNYEAQPDKSGLPSDRFSAERPEGSISTLTIQRTEQRDSAMYRCASSLPRGLIQETQYFGPGTRLLVL.

This clone occurred many times. Read coverage stops 3 residues before the CDR3 terminus; the germline J gene supplies the remainder. The chain is built from TRBV3-1 (or the pseudogene TRBV3-2) and TRBJ1-2; D possibly corresponds to TRBD1 (6 bases). Trimming pared 1 base from V and 1 base from J, leaving 13 bases between. Germline CDR1 is LGHDT and CDR2 is YNNKEL (reference sequence). The CDR3 is made up of 16 amino acids. The DNA read from the CDR3 is TGTGCCAGCAGCCAAGGCGGGACAATTATTAACTATGGC. Protein: CASSQGGTIINYG. Given in full, the CDR3 is CASSQGGTIINYGYTF.

Notes on this clone: The read ends 3 residues early relative to the CDR3; the germline J gene fills the gap. The chain links TRBV5-6 to TRBJ1-4; TRBD1 aligns across 9 bases. The CDR3 is made up of 13 amino acids. Germline CDR1 SGHDT, CDR2 YYEEEE. After removal of 5 bases from V and 6 bases from J, the junction contained 2 bases not matched to a gene. The CDR3 sequence is CASRRDRDEKLFF. CDR3 DNA, as far as it was read: TGTGCCAGCAGGCGGGACAGGGATGAAAAA. Filled out from reference TRBV5-6 and TRBJ1-4, the complete variable domain reads DAGVTQSPTHLIKTRGQQVTLRCSPKSGHDTVSWYQQALGQGPQFIFQYYEEEERQRGNFPDRFSGHQFPNYSSELNVNALLLGDSALYLCASRRDRDEKLFFGSGTQLSVL.

This clone was picked up a small number of times. The read ends 3 residues early relative to the CDR3; the germline J gene fills the gap. The V and J genes are TRBV7-3 and TRBJ2-7; the match to TRBD1 covers 7 bases. Trimming took 5 bases from V and 1 from J; bases not matched to a gene: 8. Looked up from germline, CDR1 is SGHTA and CDR2 is FQGTGA. The CDR3 is made up of 15 amino acids. CDR3 region: CASSRIQGRSYEQYF. Incomplete CDR3 DNA: TGTGCCAGCAGCAGGATACAGGGGCGGTCCTACGAG.

At least ten counts were recorded for this clone. Since a much larger clone is just one base distant, this may be a read error. The CDR3 extends 3 residues past the end of the read, so its final part is completed from the germline J gene. V and J are TRBV11-2 and TRBJ1-6, with D possibly TRBD1 on 5 matching bases. Between the trimmed V and J ends, which lost 0 bases and 9 bases, there was a span of 12 bases. There are 15 residues in the CDR3. CDR1 and CDR2 from the germline V gene are SGHAT and FQNNGV. The CDR3 DNA, read in part, is TGTGCCAGCAGCTTAGACGTGCAGGGCTCTTCACCC. This encodes CASSLDVQGSSP. The complete CDR3 protein is CASSLDVQGSSPLHF.

Worth noting for this clone: Read coverage stops 3 residues before the CDR3 terminus; the germline J gene supplies the remainder. The J gene is TRBJ1-4, the V gene TRBV19; D ambiguous. The CDR3 runs 13 residues. Trimming removed 6 bases at V and 7 bases at J, with 12 bases between. Germline V gene sequence: CDR1 LNHDA, CDR2 SQIVND (reference sequence). CDR3 DNA (partial): TGTGCCAGTAGAGAGAGACAAATTGAAAAA. It is translated as CASRERQIEK. The entire CDR3 protein reads CASRERQIEKLFF. The full variable domain, with the rest looked up from reference TRBV19 and TRBJ1-4, is DGGITQSPKYLFRKEGQNVTLSCEQNLNHDAMYWYRQDPGQGLRLIYYSQIVNDFQKGDIAEGYSVSREKKESFPLTVTSAQKNPTAFYLCASRERQIEKLFFGSGTQLSVL.

This clone was counted ten times or more. The read ends 3 residues early relative to the CDR3; the germline J gene fills the gap. This chain connects TRBV10-3 to TRBJ2-1; 9 nucleotides align to TRBD2. The CDR3 sequence is 16 residues long. Per germline, CDR1 ENHRY and CDR2 SYGVKD. Trimming took 6 bases from V and 7 from J; bases not matched to a gene: 13. The DNA read from the CDR3 is TGTGCCATCAGAACCTTAGCGGGAGTAGGTAAAAATGAG. The encoded protein is CAIRTLAGVGKNE. The entire CDR3 sequence reads CAIRTLAGVGKNEQFF.

This clone has ten or more counts. The sequenced fragment ends 3 residues before the CDR3 boundary, so the rest is inferred from the germline J gene. The chain employs TRBV9 and TRBJ2-2, with 8 bases matching TRBD1. V lost 3 bases, J lost 6 bases, and 10 bases stayed unmatched. Germline V CDR1 and CDR2: SGDLS, YYNGEE. The CDR3 has 16 residues. CDR3 DNA (partial): TGTGCCAGCAGCGCGCGACAGGGGTATTGGGCCGGGGAG. Translating gives CASSARQGYWAGE. The whole CDR3 sequence reads CASSARQGYWAGELFF.

This clone was seen ten or more times. The read comes to an end 3 residues before the CDR3 does, leaving the germline J gene to fill in the end. This chain joins TRBV6-2 or TRBV6-3 and TRBJ1-5; maybe TRBD1 (5 bases). Trimming shortened V by 2 bases and J by 4 bases, and 15 bases separated the two germline ends. Germline CDR1 MNHEY, CDR2 SVGEGT. The CDR3 covers 16 residues. CDR3 region: CASSYNKVDRNQPQHF. The part of the CDR3 DNA that was read is TGTGCCAGCAGTTACAATAAAGTCGACAGAAATCAGCCC.

In regard to this clone: Read coverage stops 3 residues before the CDR3 terminus; the germline J gene supplies the remainder. The V call is TRBV7-2, the J call TRBJ1-1; D may be TRBD1 (5 bases). Germline CDR1 reads SGHTA; CDR2 reads FQGNSA. The CDR3 covers 15 residues. The ends were cut back, 1 base at V and 4 bases at J, with 13 bases in the middle. The CDR3 protein is CASSLGQGWGTEAFF. Incomplete CDR3 DNA: TGTGCCAGCAGCTTAGGGCAGGGATGGGGCACTGAA.